The clone carrying this TCR beta chain showed up many times. Its cognate antigen is unknown. No donor was unhealthy or non-Caucasian. The data derive from a study of identical twins. Broader study findings: The models gave estimates that fell short of the out-of-frame TCR alpha sharing seen in monozygotic twins. In beta out-of-frame sequences, the excess sharing between twins was weaker.

TCRdb re-analysed the 5' RACE reads in MiXCR, keeping a single row per CDR3 protein. The data show some 900,000 distinct CDR3 sequences, with more than 9% seen just once and around 1.6% held by the top ten. CDR3 length: 13 amino acids. V lost 5 bases and J lost 2; bases outside the gene matches: 5. Germline loops: CDR1 DFQATT, CDR2 SNEGSKA (reference sequence). This sample also appeared in a second study, on yellow fever vaccine responses in identical twins. That paper states: Convergence reportedly seemed to mark part of the twins' vaccine T cell response, with personalization marking the rest.

The specimen sequenced was PBMCs. This receptor was identified in a woman between 18 and 29 years old in good health. V is TRBV20-1 and J is TRBJ1-1; TRBD1 agrees at 7 bases. The CDR3 loop reads CSARDSINTEAFF. CDR3 nucleotides: TGCAGTGCTCGGGACAGCATTAACACTGAAGCTTTCTTT.